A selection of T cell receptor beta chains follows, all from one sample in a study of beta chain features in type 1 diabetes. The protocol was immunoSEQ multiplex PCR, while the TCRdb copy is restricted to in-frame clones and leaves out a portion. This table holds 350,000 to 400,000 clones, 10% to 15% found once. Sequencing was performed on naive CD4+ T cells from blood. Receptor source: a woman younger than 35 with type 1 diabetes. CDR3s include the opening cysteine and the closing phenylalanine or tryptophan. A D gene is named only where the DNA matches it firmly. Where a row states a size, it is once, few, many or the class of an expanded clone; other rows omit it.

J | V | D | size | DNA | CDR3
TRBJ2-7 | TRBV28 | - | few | TGTGCCAGCGGCCGGACTGTCTACGAGCAGTACTTC | CASGRTVYEQYF
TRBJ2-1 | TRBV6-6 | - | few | TGTGCCAGCAGCCGAGGGTGGGCCCCCCGATACAATGAGCAGTTCTTC | CASSRGWAPRYNEQFF
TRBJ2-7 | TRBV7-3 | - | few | TGTGCCAGCAGCCCCGGACCGCTAGCAGGTTCACAGTACTTC | CASSPGPLAGSQYF
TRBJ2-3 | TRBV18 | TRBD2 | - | TGTGCCAGCTCACGCACTAGCGGCCCTCTTGGAGATACGCAGTATTTT | CASSRTSGPLGDTQYF
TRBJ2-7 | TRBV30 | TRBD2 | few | TGTGCCTGGAGTGTGAACGGGAGGCTCTACGAGCAGTACTTC | CAWSVNGRLYEQYF
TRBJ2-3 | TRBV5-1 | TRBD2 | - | TGCGCCAGCAGCTCCCGACTAGCGGGGGCGACAGATACGCAGTATTTT | CASSSRLAGATDTQYF
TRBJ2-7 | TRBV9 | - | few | TGTGCCAGCAGCGTAGATCCCAGCGTGAGCTCCTACGAGCAGTACTTC | CASSVDPSVSSYEQYF
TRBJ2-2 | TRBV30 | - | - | TGTGCCTGGAACAGGGACGGGGACACCGGGGAGCTGTTTTTT | CAWNRDGDTGELFF
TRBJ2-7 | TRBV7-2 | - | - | TGTGCCAGCAGCTTAGGAAGGAGGATCGAGCAGTACTTC | CASSLGRRIEQYF
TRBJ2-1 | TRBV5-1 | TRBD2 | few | TGCGCCAGCAGGATGACTAGCGGGGTTAATGAGCAGTTCTTC | CASRMTSGVNEQFF
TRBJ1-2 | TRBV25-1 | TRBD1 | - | TGTGCCAGCAGTGACCCCGGGACAGGGATAGCTGGCTACACCTTC | CASSDPGTGIAGYTF
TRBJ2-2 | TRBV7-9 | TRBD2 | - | TGTGCCAGCAGCCCGCCGGGACTAGTAGCCGGGGAGCTGTTTTTT | CASSPPGLVAGELFF
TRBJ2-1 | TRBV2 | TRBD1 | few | TGTGCCAGCAGTGTAGAGGGGGCTGCGTACAATGAGCAGTTCTTC | CASSVEGAAYNEQFF
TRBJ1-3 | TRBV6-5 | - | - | TGTGCCAGCAGTCAAACCTCAGGGTCTGGAAACACCATATATTTT | CASSQTSGSGNTIYF
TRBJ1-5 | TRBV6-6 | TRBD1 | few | TGTGCCAGCAGTTATCCAGGGGGCCGGCAGCCCCAGCATTTT | CASSYPGGRQPQHF
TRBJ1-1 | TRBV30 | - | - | TGTGCCTGGAGTGTACGGGTACCCGAAGCTTTCTTT | CAWSVRVPEAFF
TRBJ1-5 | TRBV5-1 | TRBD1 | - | TGCGCCAGCAGCTCCGGGACAGAGGATCAGCCCCAGCATTTT | CASSSGTEDQPQHF